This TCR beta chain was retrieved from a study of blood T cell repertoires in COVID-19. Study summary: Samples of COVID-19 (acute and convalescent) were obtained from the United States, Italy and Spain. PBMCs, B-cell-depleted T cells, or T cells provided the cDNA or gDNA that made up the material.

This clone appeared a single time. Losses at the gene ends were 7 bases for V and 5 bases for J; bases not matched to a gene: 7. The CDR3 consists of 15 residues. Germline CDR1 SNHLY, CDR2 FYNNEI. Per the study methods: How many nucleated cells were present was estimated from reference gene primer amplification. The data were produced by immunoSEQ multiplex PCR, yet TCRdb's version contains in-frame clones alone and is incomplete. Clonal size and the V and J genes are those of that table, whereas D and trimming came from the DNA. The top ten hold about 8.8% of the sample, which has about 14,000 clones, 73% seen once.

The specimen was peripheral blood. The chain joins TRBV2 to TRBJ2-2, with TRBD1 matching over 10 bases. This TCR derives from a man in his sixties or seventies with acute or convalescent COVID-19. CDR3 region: CASNPRTGGTGELFF. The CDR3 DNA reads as TGTGCCAGCAACCCCAGGACAGGGGGAACCGGGGAGCTGTTTTTT.